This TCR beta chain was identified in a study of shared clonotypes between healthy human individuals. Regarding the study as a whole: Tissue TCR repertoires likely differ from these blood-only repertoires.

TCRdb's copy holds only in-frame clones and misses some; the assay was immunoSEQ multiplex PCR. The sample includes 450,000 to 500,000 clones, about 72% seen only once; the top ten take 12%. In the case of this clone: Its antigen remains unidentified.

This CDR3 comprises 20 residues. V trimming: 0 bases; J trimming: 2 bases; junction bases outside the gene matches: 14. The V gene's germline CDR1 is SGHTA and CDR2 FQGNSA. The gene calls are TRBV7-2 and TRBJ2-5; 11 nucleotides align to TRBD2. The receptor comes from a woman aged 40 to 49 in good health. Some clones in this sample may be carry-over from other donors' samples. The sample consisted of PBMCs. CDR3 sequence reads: CASSLAPLAGGPTIQETQYF. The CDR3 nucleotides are TGTGCCAGCAGCTTAGCGCCCCTAGCGGGAGGCCCTACTATTCAAGAGACCCAGTACTTC.